This is a list of T cell receptor beta chains from one sample in a study of T cells after yellow fever vaccination. TCRdb re-analysed the 5' RACE reads in MiXCR, keeping a single row per CDR3 protein. The sample lists 620,000 or so distinct CDR3 sequences; around an eighth were seen once. The sample consisted of PBMCs, taken on the day of the yellow fever booster vaccination. These receptors all come from a man aged 30 to 45 who received the YFV17D yellow fever vaccine. The conserved cysteine and the conserved F or W are not part of the CDR3 here. A D gene is named only where the DNA matches it firmly.

j_call d_call v_call cdr3_aa
TRBJ2-1 . TRBV12-3/TRBV12-4 ASSPPQLVRGNEQF
TRBJ2-7 . TRBV28 ASSLTALLGHEQY
TRBJ2-6 . TRBV29-1 SVGGDFSGANVLT
TRBJ1-4 TRBD1 TRBV20-1 SARDPLTGGNEKLF
TRBJ2-1 TRBD2 TRBV25-1 ASAHLTSGRAYEQF
TRBJ2-4 . TRBV10-2 ASMRWTSRENIQY
TRBJ2-1 TRBD2 TRBV9 ASSVGGGDEQF
TRBJ2-6 . TRBV20-1 SLPGQGANVLT
TRBJ2-1 TRBD1 TRBV5-1 ASSHGQGGLNEQF
TRBJ2-7 TRBD2 TRBV7-9 ASSSAGGTYEQY
TRBJ2-1 TRBD2 TRBV10-3 AISGAAGVGSYNEQF
TRBJ1-5 . TRBV18 ASSLMRNQPQH
TRBJ2-7 TRBD2 TRBV10-3 AISAPSGSEQY
TRBJ2-6 . TRBV5-1 ASSSVGGKAGANVLT
TRBJ2-7 . TRBV18 ASSQRDRGKQY
TRBJ1-1 . TRBV7-9 ASSTQWDRREAF
TRBJ2-5 TRBD2 TRBV28 ASSGVSGGETQY
TRBJ1-1 TRBD1 TRBV20-1 SARLSGGTEAF
TRBJ2-7 . TRBV20-1 SASSYRIKYEQY
TRBJ1-4 . TRBV7-8 ASSAPGTPEGGKLF
TRBJ1-3 TRBD1 TRBV20-1 SAHDRASGNTIY
TRBJ2-2 . TRBV12-5 ASGLDMNTGELF
TRBJ1-1 . TRBV4-1 ASSQGDSRNTEAF
TRBJ2-1 . TRBV5-1 ASSSTGSYNEQF
TRBJ2-1 TRBD1 TRBV12-3/TRBV12-4 ASSPGQDYNEQF
TRBJ2-7 . TRBV5-4 ASSFETLGYEQY
TRBJ2-2 TRBD1 TRBV29-1 SAWGQGATGELF
TRBJ2-5 TRBD1 TRBV6-5 ASSYRARGETQY
TRBJ2-1 TRBD1 TRBV27 ASSLLPGQRYNEQF
TRBJ2-1 TRBD2 TRBV5-1 ASSPGTSGDPEYNEQF
TRBJ2-7 TRBD2 TRBV6-1 ASSESAGGIYEQY
TRBJ2-1 TRBD2 TRBV30 AWSRDYFIINEQF
TRBJ2-7 . TRBV9 ARTSYRIYEQY
TRBJ2-2 . TRBV6-2/TRBV6-3 ASKGLGIANTGELF
TRBJ2-7 . TRBV7-9 ASSLADGEQY
TRBJ2-7 . TRBV12-3/TRBV12-4 ASSLPGPEQY
TRBJ2-7 . TRBV27 ASSYQGFYEQY
TRBJ2-7 TRBD1 TRBV29-1 SVEGGQGDEQY
TRBJ2-7 . TRBV28 ASSYGAEGYEQY
TRBJ1-1 . TRBV6-5 ASSYSGRANTEAF